This entry concerns a single TCR beta chain. Its matching antigen is unknown. The junction departs from the called germline gene at one end, perhaps through a read error. The TCR beta cDNA libraries carried unique molecular identifiers. TCRdb re-derived calls from the PCR reads in MiXCR, one entry per CDR3 protein. Among hundreds of thousands of distinct CDR3 sequences listed, around 50% were seen once. The data belong to a study of post-analysis software for immune sequencing data. Study context: The study covered relapsing-remitting, secondary progressive and progressive-relapsing courses of multiple sclerosis. Study outcomes and limitations: When patients were compared with controls, a handful of TRBV segments were more frequent, TRBV5-6, TRBV5-1 and TRBV20-1 among them. Multiple sclerosis patients showed significantly lower normalized Chao1 diversity than controls did.

The CDR3 is made up of 12 amino acids. Germline assignment: CDR1 SQVTM and CDR2 ANQGSEA. Material for sequencing was blood. The gene calls are TRBV29-1 and TRBJ2-7; no definite D call. This receptor was obtained from a girl aged 5 to 17 with multiple sclerosis. CDR3 bases: TGCAGCGGTGAAGGGTTACCGGGCGAGCAGTACTTC. As protein: CSGEGLPGEQYF.